This TCR beta chain emerged from a study of OX40 agonist ivuxolimab in advanced cancers. Broader study findings: Among patients with partial responses at 0.1-3.0 mg/kg, clonal expansion was among the lowest. Determination of antigen specificity was not performed for the expanded peripheral T cells. Some nonresponders additionally presented with little normalized T-cell clonal expansion.

The germline V and J ends were trimmed by 0 bases and 2 bases, with 11 bases remaining between them. The CDR3 spans 15 residues. The germline gives CDR1 KGHSH, CDR2 LQKENI. Worth noting for this clone: Antigen unknown.

Repertoires were generated with immunoSEQ multiplex PCR, while TCRdb's copy carries only in-frame clones and drops some. The sample holds 74,000 or so clones, around 84% seen once. Material: CD4+ or CD8+ T cells sorted from blood, obtained in a trial of the OX40 agonist ivuxolimab. The receptor comes from an adult with an advanced solid tumor such as melanoma, head and neck, liver or kidney cancer. J is TRBJ2-7 and V is TRBV18; D could derive from TRBD1 or TRBD2 (5 bases each). The CDR3 DNA is TGTGCCAGCTCACCACCCGGGACCGATCCCTACGAGCAGTACTTC. Amino acid sequence: CASSPPGTDPYEQYF. The variable domain in full, completed from reference TRBV18 and TRBJ2-7, reads NAGVMQNPRHLVRRRGQEARLRCSPMKGHSHVYWYRQLPEEGLKFMVYLQKENIIDESGMPKERFSAEFPKEGPSILRIQQVVRGDSAAYFCASSPPGTDPYEQYFGPGTRLTVT.